A selection of T cell receptor beta chains follows, all from one sample in a study of control samples from healthy donors and cancer patients. The protocol was immunoSEQ multiplex PCR, while the TCRdb copy is restricted to in-frame clones and leaves out a portion. The sample lists 100,000 or so clones; roughly 83% were seen once. Sequences were obtained from blood. Receptors originate from a woman in her 30s in good health. Each CDR3 is given with its conserved first and last residue. The D gene is left open where the match is weak. Expanded clones get a size class; other rows say once, few or many, or leave the size out.

V gene	D gene	J gene	clone size	CDR3 protein	CDR3 DNA
TRBV5-1	TRBD1	TRBJ2-2	-	CASSYGTGSSSNTGELFF	TGCGCCAGCAGCTACGGGACAGGGTCCTCCTCGAACACCGGGGAGCTGTTTTTT
TRBV10-3	-	TRBJ2-7	-	CAISESSGDFRF	TGTGCCATCAGTGAGTCTTCGGGAGACTTCAGGTTC
TRBV19	TRBD1	TRBJ2-5	-	CASSISGQGTETQYF	TGTGCCAGTAGTATAAGTGGACAGGGGACGGAGACCCAGTACTTC
TRBV6-6	-	TRBJ2-2	-	CASSRTNTGELFF	TGTGCCAGCAGTCGTACGAACACCGGGGAGCTGTTTTTT
TRBV15	TRBD2	TRBJ2-4	-	CATSRDKATAGGKAKNIQYF	TGTGCCACCAGCAGAGATAAGGCAACGGCGGGGGGCAAGGCCAAAAACATTCAGTACTTC
TRBV5-8	-	TRBJ1-6	few	CASSLGHVSRSPLHF	TGTGCCAGCAGCTTGGGGCACGTCAGTCGTTCACCCCTCCACTTT
TRBV19	-	TRBJ1-6	-	CASKDSANSYNSPLHF	TGTGCCAGCAAAGACAGTGCCAACTCCTATAATTCACCCCTCCACTTT
TRBV19	TRBD2	TRBJ2-1	once	CASTKATSGGYNEQFF	TGTGCCAGTACCAAGGCGACTAGCGGGGGGTACAATGAGCAGTTCTTC
TRBV7-6	TRBD1	TRBJ1-2	-	CASSSDRAPTFYGYTF	TGTGCCAGCAGCTCGGACAGGGCGCCAACGTTCTATGGCTACACCTTC
TRBV10-3	-	TRBJ2-5	-	CAISESRGFLETQYF	TGTGCCATCAGTGAGTCGAGGGGGTTCCTGGAGACCCAGTACTTC